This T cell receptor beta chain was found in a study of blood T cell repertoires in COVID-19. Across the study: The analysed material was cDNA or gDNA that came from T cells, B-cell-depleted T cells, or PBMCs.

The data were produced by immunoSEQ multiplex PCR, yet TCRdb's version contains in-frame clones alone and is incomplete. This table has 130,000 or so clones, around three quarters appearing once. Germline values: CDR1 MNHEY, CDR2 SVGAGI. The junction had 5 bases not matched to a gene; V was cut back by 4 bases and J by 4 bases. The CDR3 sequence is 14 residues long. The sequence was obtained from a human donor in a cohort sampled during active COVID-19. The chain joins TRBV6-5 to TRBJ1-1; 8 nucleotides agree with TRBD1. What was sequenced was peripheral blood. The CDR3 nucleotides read TGTGCCAGCAGTTCTCAGGGGGCGGTCACTGAAGCTTTCTTT. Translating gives CASSSQGAVTEAFF.